What follows describes a single T cell receptor (beta chain). The data belong to a study of cytomegalovirus exposure and HLA in healthy donors. It was with 60 Vbeta and 13 Jbeta primers that the PCR ran. Only in-frame clones appear in the TCRdb table, and some are missing; sequencing was by immunoSEQ multiplex PCR. This table has approximately 130,000 clones, 78% appearing once. V lost 4 bases to trimming and J lost 2 bases; unmatched junction nucleotides: 4. Germline assignment: CDR1 MDHEN and CDR2 SYDVKM. The CDR3 consists of 15 residues. What was sequenced was PBMCs. The rearrangement links TRBV28 to TRBJ2-7; 11 nucleotides align to TRBD2. The receptor comes from a woman aged 40 to 50 in good health and CMV-seronegative. The CDR3 sequence is CASSSPGLAAYEQYF. The CDR3 DNA reads as TGTGCCAGCAGTTCTCCGGGACTAGCGGCCTACGAGCAGTACTTC.